The 6 T cell receptor beta chains given below trace back to one sample, sequenced in a study of OX40 agonist ivuxolimab in advanced cancers. Sequenced by immunoSEQ multiplex PCR; TCRdb stores in-frame clones only, minus some. There are over 50,000 clones in the sample; more than 65% occur only once, and under 0.6% lies in the top ten. The sample in question was CD4+ or CD8+ T cells sorted from blood, obtained in a trial of the OX40 agonist ivuxolimab. Source of these receptors: an adult with an advanced solid tumor such as melanoma, head and neck, liver or kidney cancer.

The chain is built from TRBV14 and TRBJ1-2; D may be TRBD1 (5 bases). This CDR3 is 14 amino acids long. Germline lookup yields CDR1 SGHDN and CDR2 FVKESK. V was trimmed by 1 base and J by 6 bases, leaving 12 bases between them. CDR3: CASSQVTGTDGYTF. CDR3 in DNA: TGTGCCAGCAGCCAAGTTACCGGGACGGATGGCTACACCTTC.

The chain carries TRBV7-6 and TRBJ2-1; D unclear. The V gene's germline CDR1 is SGHVS and CDR2 FNYEAQ. This CDR3 spans 14 amino acids. Trimming took 5 bases from V and 9 from J, leaving 17 bases between them. The CDR3 sequence is CASSQSSGISEQFF. In nucleotides, the CDR3 is TGTGCCAGCAGCCAGTCTAGTGGTATCAGTGAGCAGTTCTTC.

The chain employs TRBV7-2 and TRBJ2-4; D is unresolved. V was shortened by 5 bases and J by 4 bases, with 15 bases between the two germline ends. The germline CDR1 and CDR2 sequences are SGHTA and FQGNSA. The CDR3 extends over 15 amino acids. The CDR3 spells CASSRTFDQKNIQYF. CDR3 bases: TGTGCCAGCAGCCGCACCTTCGACCAGAAAAACATTCAGTACTTC.

This clone was recorded only once. The chain uses TRBV5-1 and TRBJ2-2, with no clear D. The germline V gene has CDR1 SGHRS and CDR2 YFSETQ. CDR3 size: 15 residues. Trimming pared 4 bases from V and 0 bases from J, leaving 10 bases between. The CDR3 DNA sequence: TGCGCCAGCAGCGCGGCGTTAGCGAACACCGGGGAGCTGTTTTTT. It yields the protein CASSAALANTGELFF.

This chain uses TRBV21-1 with TRBJ1-1. TRBV21-1 counts as a pseudogene. The CDR3 has 14 residues. For the CDR3, the DNA is TGTGCCAGCAGCAAAGGTACGGTAAACACTGAAGCTTTCTTT. This sequence encodes CASSKGTVNTEAFF.

This clone was detected once. J is TRBJ1-1 and V is TRBV6-1; no clear D gene. CDR1 MNHNS and CDR2 SASEGT come from the germline V gene. V was clipped by 4 bases and J by 2 bases, with 14 bases between them. This CDR3 is built from 15 residues. CDR3 in amino acids: CASSAPPGGNTEAFF. CDR3 DNA: TGTGCCAGCAGTGCACCGCCCGGCGGAAACACTGAAGCTTTCTTT.